These T cell receptor beta chains were read from a single sample in a study of blood T cells in healthy people across ages. TCRdb fed the 5' RACE reads into MiXCR, producing one record per CDR3 protein. This table holds fewer than 1,000,000 distinct CDR3 sequences, 46% found once. Sequencing used blood. Receptor source: a man older than 75 in good health. Both conserved end residues are part of each CDR3. Each record gives: clone size, V gene, D gene, J gene, CDR3 DNA, CDR3 protein. A D gene is named only where the DNA matches it firmly. Clone size appears in some rows only: once, few, many, or a class for an expanded clone.

clone_size: .
v_call: TRBV7-2
d_call: TRBD2
j_call: TRBJ2-5
cdr3_nt: TGTGCCAGCAGCTTAAGCGGGGGGACCCAAGAGACCCAGTACTTC
cdr3_aa: CASSLSGGTQETQYF

clone_size: many
v_call: TRBV28
d_call: .
j_call: TRBJ2-7
cdr3_nt: TGTGCCAGCAGTTTACTACTAGCCTACGAGCAGTACTTC
cdr3_aa: CASSLLLAYEQYF

clone_size: .
v_call: TRBV5-6
d_call: TRBD1
j_call: TRBJ2-3
cdr3_nt: TGTGCCAGCAGCTTCGAGACAGGGGTCGGAGATACGCAGTATTTT
cdr3_aa: CASSFETGVGDTQYF

clone_size: many
v_call: TRBV18
d_call: .
j_call: TRBJ2-5
cdr3_nt: TGTGCCAGCTCACCGACGACGGGACAAGAGACCCAGTACTTC
cdr3_aa: CASSPTTGQETQYF

clone_size: few
v_call: TRBV12-3/TRBV12-4
d_call: TRBD2
j_call: TRBJ2-3
cdr3_nt: TGTGCCAGCAGTCCCGGGACTAGCGGACTCTTGCAGTATTTT
cdr3_aa: CASSPGTSGLLQYF

clone_size: .
v_call: TRBV11-2
d_call: .
j_call: TRBJ1-2
cdr3_nt: TGTGCCAGCGCGACAGGTTCGGGTGGCTACACCTTC
cdr3_aa: CASATGSGGYTF

clone_size: .
v_call: TRBV6-1
d_call: .
j_call: TRBJ2-4
cdr3_nt: TGTGCCAGCAGTGAAGTGGACCGGCGGTCGGGCATTCAGTACTTC
cdr3_aa: CASSEVDRRSGIQYF

clone_size: .
v_call: TRBV6-5
d_call: TRBD2
j_call: TRBJ2-5
cdr3_nt: TGTGCCAGCAGTTACACGGGACTAGCGCCCGAAGAGACCCAGTACTTC
cdr3_aa: CASSYTGLAPEETQYF

clone_size: .
v_call: TRBV20-1
d_call: TRBD1
j_call: TRBJ2-7
cdr3_nt: TGCAGTGCTAGAGATGGACAGGGGGCCTCCTACGAGCAGTACTTC
cdr3_aa: CSARDGQGASYEQYF

clone_size: .
v_call: TRBV5-1
d_call: TRBD2
j_call: TRBJ2-7
cdr3_nt: TGCGCCAGCAGCTTGGGACATAGGGGCGGGAGAACATACGAGCAGTACTTC
cdr3_aa: CASSLGHRGGRTYEQYF

clone_size: .
v_call: TRBV12-3/TRBV12-4
d_call: TRBD1
j_call: TRBJ1-3
cdr3_nt: TGTGCCAGCAGGGAAACAGGGGCAGGAAACACCATATATTTT
cdr3_aa: CASRETGAGNTIYF

clone_size: few
v_call: TRBV14
d_call: TRBD1
j_call: TRBJ1-2
cdr3_nt: TGTGCCAGCAGCCGGGGACAGGGGAGGAATGGCTACACCTTC
cdr3_aa: CASSRGQGRNGYTF

clone_size: .
v_call: TRBV5-6
d_call: TRBD2
j_call: TRBJ2-5
cdr3_nt: TGTGCCAGCAGCTTCGGGGATAGCGGGAGCTTTGGTGAGCAGTACTTC
cdr3_aa: CASSFGDSGSFGEQYF

clone_size: many
v_call: TRBV10-3
d_call: TRBD2
j_call: TRBJ2-1
cdr3_nt: TGTGCCATCAGTGAGTTGGGAGGGGAGGATGAGCAGTTCTTC
cdr3_aa: CAISELGGEDEQFF

clone_size: .
v_call: TRBV29-1
d_call: .
j_call: TRBJ2-7
cdr3_nt: TGCAGCGGGGGGACTGGAATCTACGAGCAGTACTTC
cdr3_aa: CSGGTGIYEQYF

clone_size: .
v_call: TRBV7-7
d_call: .
j_call: TRBJ2-5
cdr3_nt: TGTGCCAGCAGCAGGTCAGGACTCGGTGAGACCCAGTACTTC
cdr3_aa: CASSRSGLGETQYF

clone_size: many
v_call: TRBV20-1
d_call: .
j_call: TRBJ2-5
cdr3_nt: TGCAGTGCTATTATTTCGAGTGGGGGTAACCAAGAGACCCAGTACTTC
cdr3_aa: CSAIISSGGNQETQYF

clone_size: .
v_call: TRBV10-3
d_call: .
j_call: TRBJ2-6
cdr3_nt: TGTGCCGCTTGGGACAACCACTCTGGGGCCAACGTCCTGACTTTC
cdr3_aa: CAAWDNHSGANVLTF

clone_size: .
v_call: TRBV7-2
d_call: .
j_call: TRBJ2-1
cdr3_nt: TGTGCCAGCAGCCGCCTCTGGGCGACCCAGTTCTTC
cdr3_aa: CASSRLWATQFF

clone_size: .
v_call: TRBV25-1
d_call: .
j_call: TRBJ2-5
cdr3_nt: TGTGCCAGCAGTGACTCTCGATTAGGGAGTGGCCAAGAGACCCAGTACTTC
cdr3_aa: CASSDSRLGSGQETQYF

clone_size: .
v_call: TRBV6-1
d_call: .
j_call: TRBJ2-5
cdr3_nt: TGTGCCGGCAGTCCCACAGGGGAGGGAGAGACCCAGTACTTC
cdr3_aa: CAGSPTGEGETQYF

clone_size: few
v_call: TRBV4-3
d_call: .
j_call: TRBJ1-6
cdr3_nt: TGCGCCAGCAGCAAGCAGGGTATGGGTTCACCCCTCCACTTT
cdr3_aa: CASSKQGMGSPLHF

clone_size: .
v_call: TRBV5-1
d_call: .
j_call: TRBJ2-7
cdr3_nt: TGCGCCAGCAGCCTCCGGGACCACTCCTACAATGAGCAGTACTTC
cdr3_aa: CASSLRDHSYNEQYF

clone_size: few
v_call: TRBV27
d_call: .
j_call: TRBJ2-3
cdr3_nt: TGTGCCAGCAGTAAGGGGCCAGGGATACTAGTAACAGATACGCAGTATTTT
cdr3_aa: CASSKGPGILVTDTQYF

clone_size: .
v_call: TRBV4-1
d_call: .
j_call: TRBJ1-2
cdr3_nt: TGCGCCAGCAGCCCCCGTTTGGAGGATTTCTATGGCTACACCTTC
cdr3_aa: CASSPRLEDFYGYTF

clone_size: many
v_call: TRBV4-2
d_call: .
j_call: TRBJ2-7
cdr3_nt: TGTGCCAGCAGCCAAGAATGGGGACTGGGAGTCCACGAGCAGTACTTC
cdr3_aa: CASSQEWGLGVHEQYF

clone_size: many
v_call: TRBV5-5
d_call: TRBD2
j_call: TRBJ2-7
cdr3_nt: TGTGCCAGCAGCCCCTACGGGACTAGCGGGACTTACGAGCAGTACTTC
cdr3_aa: CASSPYGTSGTYEQYF

clone_size: once
v_call: TRBV3-1
d_call: .
j_call: TRBJ2-7
cdr3_nt: TGTACCAGCAGCATACAGGAGTCCTACGAGCAGTACTTC
cdr3_aa: CTSSIQESYEQYF

clone_size: .
v_call: TRBV12-3/TRBV12-4
d_call: TRBD2
j_call: TRBJ2-1
cdr3_nt: TGTGCCAGCAGTGGACGAGCGGGAGTCAATGAGCAGTTCTTC
cdr3_aa: CASSGRAGVNEQFF

clone_size: .
v_call: TRBV6-6
d_call: .
j_call: TRBJ1-6
cdr3_nt: TGTGCCAGCATCCGTATTAACAATTCACCCCTCCACTTT
cdr3_aa: CASIRINNSPLHF

clone_size: few
v_call: TRBV7-2
d_call: .
j_call: TRBJ2-3
cdr3_nt: TGTGCCAGCAGCAACCTTAGCCCAGATACGCAGTATTTT
cdr3_aa: CASSNLSPDTQYF

clone_size: once
v_call: TRBV29-1
d_call: .
j_call: TRBJ2-5
cdr3_nt: TGCAGCGTTGCGGAGACCCAGTACTTC
cdr3_aa: CSVAETQYF

clone_size: .
v_call: TRBV20-1
d_call: .
j_call: TRBJ2-3
cdr3_nt: TGCAGTGCTGGGGCGTTGGCAGATACGCAGTATTTT
cdr3_aa: CSAGALADTQYF

clone_size: .
v_call: TRBV7-2
d_call: TRBD1
j_call: TRBJ1-1
cdr3_nt: TGTGCCAGCAGCCCACAGGGGCAGAACACTGAAGCTTTCTTT
cdr3_aa: CASSPQGQNTEAFF

clone_size: few
v_call: TRBV29-1
d_call: .
j_call: TRBJ1-2
cdr3_nt: TGCAGCGTTGGAAGTCCGGAATATGGCTACACCTTC
cdr3_aa: CSVGSPEYGYTF

clone_size: once
v_call: TRBV2
d_call: .
j_call: TRBJ1-2
cdr3_nt: TGTGCCAGCAGTATCCTTAGGGCGGGCGGCTACACCTTC
cdr3_aa: CASSILRAGGYTF

clone_size: many
v_call: TRBV6-6
d_call: TRBD1
j_call: TRBJ2-5
cdr3_nt: TGTGCCAGCAGTTACTCGAGCCGACAGGGGGAGACCCAGTACTTC
cdr3_aa: CASSYSSRQGETQYF

clone_size: few
v_call: TRBV7-2
d_call: .
j_call: TRBJ1-4
cdr3_nt: TGTGCCAGCAGCTTTGAGGGGAGGGATGAAAAACTGTTTTTT
cdr3_aa: CASSFEGRDEKLFF

clone_size: .
v_call: TRBV28
d_call: TRBD1
j_call: TRBJ1-1
cdr3_nt: TGTGCCAGCAGTCGCACAGGGGAGCCGAACACTGAGGCTTTCTTT
cdr3_aa: CASSRTGEPNTEAFF

clone_size: .
v_call: TRBV7-2
d_call: .
j_call: TRBJ2-5
cdr3_nt: TGTGCCAGCAGCCCCGGGGACTACCAAGAGACCCAGTACTTC
cdr3_aa: CASSPGDYQETQYF

clone_size: once
v_call: TRBV11-2
d_call: .
j_call: TRBJ2-3
cdr3_nt: TGTGCCAGCAAGACCGCGCTAGCTGCAGATACGCAGTATTTT
cdr3_aa: CASKTALAADTQYF

clone_size: .
v_call: TRBV18
d_call: TRBD2
j_call: TRBJ2-7
cdr3_nt: TGTGCCAGCTCACCAGCGTCTAGCGGGACCTACGAGCAGTACTTC
cdr3_aa: CASSPASSGTYEQYF

clone_size: .
v_call: TRBV27
d_call: .
j_call: TRBJ2-3
cdr3_nt: TGTGCCAGCAGCAGTACCCTGAGGGCAGATACGCAGTATTTT
cdr3_aa: CASSSTLRADTQYF

clone_size: .
v_call: TRBV4-1
d_call: .
j_call: TRBJ2-5
cdr3_nt: TGCGCCAGCAGCCAAGAAGTAGGTCGCCAGACCCAGTACTTC
cdr3_aa: CASSQEVGRQTQYF

clone_size: .
v_call: TRBV27
d_call: .
j_call: TRBJ1-6
cdr3_nt: TGTGCCAGCAGTTCACCCGGTGAGCCTAATTCACCCCTCCACTTT
cdr3_aa: CASSSPGEPNSPLHF

clone_size: few
v_call: TRBV5-1
d_call: TRBD1
j_call: TRBJ2-6
cdr3_nt: TGCGCCAGCAGCTTGTTGACAGGGCATACTGGGGCCAACGTCCTGACTTTC
cdr3_aa: CASSLLTGHTGANVLTF

clone_size: .
v_call: TRBV3-1
d_call: .
j_call: TRBJ2-1
cdr3_nt: TGTGCCAGCAGCCAGGCTTGGCCGGACTACAATGAGCAGTTCTTC
cdr3_aa: CASSQAWPDYNEQFF

clone_size: .
v_call: TRBV7-2
d_call: .
j_call: TRBJ1-6
cdr3_nt: TGTGCCAGCAGCTTTAAGGGAGCCTATAATTCACCCCCCCACTTT
cdr3_aa: CASSFKGAYNSPPHF

clone_size: .
v_call: TRBV12-3/TRBV12-4
d_call: TRBD1
j_call: TRBJ1-4
cdr3_nt: TGTGCCAGCAGTCCATCAGGGGGACCTAATGAAAAACTGTTTTTT
cdr3_aa: CASSPSGGPNEKLFF

clone_size: .
v_call: TRBV24-1
d_call: .
j_call: TRBJ2-5
cdr3_nt: TGTGCCACCAGTGAATCAGGGGTCCAAGAGACCCAGTACTTC
cdr3_aa: CATSESGVQETQYF

clone_size: .
v_call: TRBV9
d_call: .
j_call: TRBJ2-1
cdr3_nt: TGTGCCAGCAGCGTAGAGGGACATAGCTACGAGCAGTTCTTC
cdr3_aa: CASSVEGHSYEQFF

clone_size: .
v_call: TRBV30
d_call: TRBD2
j_call: TRBJ2-1
cdr3_nt: TGTGCCTGGAGTGCTTCCGGGACTAGCGGATTCAATGAGCAGTTCTTC
cdr3_aa: CAWSASGTSGFNEQFF

clone_size: .
v_call: TRBV4-2
d_call: TRBD1
j_call: TRBJ2-7
cdr3_nt: TGTGCCAGCAGCCCCACGGGACAGGGTTTCGACGAGCAGTACTTC
cdr3_aa: CASSPTGQGFDEQYF

clone_size: .
v_call: TRBV2
d_call: TRBD1
j_call: TRBJ2-7
cdr3_nt: TGTGCCAGCAGTGAAGATCGGCAGGGGGCTAGCGACGAGCAGTACTTC
cdr3_aa: CASSEDRQGASDEQYF

clone_size: .
v_call: TRBV5-1
d_call: .
j_call: TRBJ2-2
cdr3_nt: TGCGCCAACAGCTTGGCCTGGGGGAACACCGGGGAGCTGTTTTTT
cdr3_aa: CANSLAWGNTGELFF